This entry lists 31 T cell receptor beta chains sequenced from one sample in a study of blood T cell repertoires in COVID-19. Clones were sequenced by immunoSEQ multiplex PCR, and TCRdb holds only the in-frame ones, with some missing. The table has 250,000 to 300,000 clones, just over 85% seen once. Sequenced sample: peripheral blood. These receptors were taken from a woman aged 25 to 39 with active or convalescent COVID-19.

V is TRBV7-2 and J is TRBJ2-3; a possible D gene is TRBD1 (5 bases). CDR1 and CDR2 (germline): SGHTA, FQGNSA. The CDR3 consists of 13 residues. With 5 bases removed from V and 4 bases from J, the gap between germline ends came to 10 bases. CDR3 residues: CASSQGRPDTQYF. The CDR3 DNA sequence: TGTGCCAGCAGCCAGGGTAGACCAGATACGCAGTATTTT.

This clone came up a few times. V usage is TRBV27 and J usage is TRBJ1-2; 8 bases match TRBD1. After removal of 5 bases from V and 6 bases from J, the junction contained 8 bases not matched to a gene. Germline CDR1 MNHEY, CDR2 SMNVEV (reference sequence). CDR3 length: 14 residues. CDR3 in DNA: TGTGCCAGCAGTCTAGACGACAGGGGAAATGGCTACACCTTC. Residues: CASSLDDRGNGYTF.

Worth noting for this clone: At one end, the junction sequence differs from germline, possibly due to a read error. The genes are TRBV3-1 (or the pseudogene TRBV3-2) and TRBJ2-7, with TRBD1 as a possible D gene (6 bases). The germline gives CDR1 LGHDT, CDR2 YNNKEL (reference sequence). The CDR3 loop spans 15 amino acids. The chain's CDR3 is CASSQVGQIPRSLNF. CDR3 DNA: TGTGCCAGCAGCCAAGTCGGACAGATCCCTCGGTCATTGAACTTC.

Comments on this clone: Other DNA sequences of this sample code for an identical CDR3. The V and J genes are TRBV18 and TRBJ2-5; 9 bases match TRBD2. The CDR3 loop spans 15 amino acids. Germline-derived CDR1 and CDR2 are KGHSH and LQKENI. V was clipped by 6 bases and J by 2 bases; unmatched bases: 7. The CDR3 loop reads CASSGLAGSQETQYF. CDR3 DNA sequence: TGTGCCAGCTCGGGGCTAGCGGGGAGTCAAGAGACCCAGTACTTC.

This chain joins TRBV5-1 and TRBJ2-2; 7 nucleotides line up with TRBD2. V shed 4 bases, J shed 7 bases, and the junction held 10 bases outside the gene matches. In germline, CDR1 is SGHRS, CDR2 YFSETQ. The CDR3 is 15 residues long. The CDR3 DNA reads as TGCGCCAGCAGCCCCGGGGGGACCGCTCACGGGGAGCTGTTTTTT. Amino acids: CASSPGGTAHGELFF. Supplemented by reference TRBV5-1 and TRBJ2-2, the full variable domain reads KAGVTQTPRYLIKTRGQQVTLSCSPISGHRSVSWYQQTPGQGLQFLFEYFSETQRNKGNFPGRFSGRQFSNSRSEMNVSTLELGDSALYLCASSPGGTAHGELFFGEGSRLTVL.

V and J are TRBV10-2 and TRBJ1-4, with TRBD1 identical over 7 bases. Germline loops: CDR1 WSHSY, CDR2 SAAADI. The CDR3 covers 15 residues. J was trimmed by 3 bases and V by 4 bases; bases with no gene match: 5. The CDR3 region is CASSGRDSPNEKLFF. CDR3 nucleotides: TGCGCCAGCAGTGGCCGGGACAGTCCTAATGAAAAACTGTTTTTT.

The chain combines TRBV7-2 with TRBJ1-2; TRBD1 is a possible D gene (5 bases). The CDR3 is 14 amino acids. V was cut by 4 bases and J by 7 bases, with 16 bases left in between. In germline, CDR1 is SGHTA, CDR2 FQGNSA. The CDR3, as DNA: TGTGCCAGCAGCTCGAATCAGGGAGGTGGTGGCTACACCTTC. This codes for CASSSNQGGGGYTF. Full variable domain (outside the CDR3, taken from reference TRBV7-2 and TRBJ1-2): GAGVSQSPSNKVTEKGKDVELRCDPISGHTALYWYRQSLGQGLEFLIYFQGNSAPDKSGLPSDRFSAERTGGSVSTLTIQRTQQEDSAVYLCASSSNQGGGGYTFGSGTRLTVV.

The rearrangement uses TRBV27 and TRBJ1-6, with TRBD1 matching 8 bases. Trimming took 6 bases from V and 9 from J; bases not matched to a gene: 10. Germline V gene data show CDR1 as MNHEY and CDR2 as SMNVEV (reference sequence). The CDR3 has 15 amino acids. In DNA form, the CDR3 reads TGTGCCAGCAGGCCGCAGACAGGGGTGAGTTCACCCCTCCACTTT. Protein: CASRPQTGVSSPLHF.

The rearrangement joins TRBV5-1 to TRBJ1-5; possibly TRBD1 for D (6 bases). The CDR3 is 15 amino acids. Germline CDR1 SGHRS, CDR2 YFSETQ. Trimming removed 1 base at V and 4 bases at J, with 12 bases between. CDR3 amino acids: CASSLSGTTNQPQHF. CDR3 sequence (DNA): TGCGCCAGCAGCTTGTCGGGGACAACTAATCAGCCCCAGCATTTT.

The chain combines TRBV28 with TRBJ1-2; 8 positions agree with TRBD1. The V gene end was trimmed by 3 bases and the J gene end by 7 bases; junction bases not matched to a gene: 7. Germline CDR1 and CDR2: MDHEN and SYDVKM. The CDR3 extends over 14 amino acids. The CDR3 sequence is CASSLLQGAGGYTF. DNA for the CDR3: TGTGCCAGCAGTTTGCTTCAGGGGGCCGGTGGCTACACCTTC.

About this clone: Other nucleotide sequences in the sample specify the same CDR3. This CDR3 reads CASSLPGYEQYF. The CDR3 DNA reads TGCGCCAGCAGCTTACCGGGTTACGAGCAGTACTTC. V is TRBV5-1 and J is TRBJ2-7; D ambiguous. CDR1 is SGHRS, CDR2 YFSETQ, per germline. This CDR3 spans 12 amino acids. V lost 2 bases, J lost 4 bases, and 7 bases lay in between. Using reference TRBV5-1 and TRBJ2-7 for the parts outside the CDR3, the full variable domain is KAGVTQTPRYLIKTRGQQVTLSCSPISGHRSVSWYQQTPGQGLQFLFEYFSETQRNKGNFPGRFSGRQFSNSRSEMNVSTLELGDSALYLCASSLPGYEQYFGPGTRLTVT.

The chain employs TRBV5-4 and TRBJ2-3; 10 bases agree with TRBD2. The CDR3 loop spans 18 amino acids. Trimming removed 1 base from V and 3 bases from J; junction bases left unmatched: 11. Germline CDR1 and CDR2: SGHNT and YYREEE (reference sequence). The CDR3, as DNA: TGTGCCAGCAGCTTGAGGCCTAGCGGGGGCGCATCGACAGATACGCAGTATTTT. This encodes CASSLRPSGGASTDTQYF.

The chain employs TRBV7-6 and TRBJ2-1; D perhaps matches TRBD1 (6 bases). V was pared by 4 bases and J by 6 bases, with 16 bases between. The CDR3 runs to 15 residues. The germline V gene encodes CDR1 SGHVS and CDR2 FNYEAQ. CDR3 protein: CASSSTGGWLNEQFF. The CDR3 DNA reads as TGTGCCAGCAGCTCGACAGGTGGTTGGCTCAATGAGCAGTTCTTC.

The genes are TRBV3-1 (or the pseudogene TRBV3-2) and TRBJ2-7; D perhaps matches TRBD2 (5 bases). V lost 0 bases and J 7 bases, leaving 13 bases between the germline ends. Germline V gene data show CDR1 as LGHDT and CDR2 as YNNKEL (reference sequence). CDR3 length: 14 residues. CDR3 bases: TGTGCCAGCAGCCAAGACGTCAATCCGGGGGAGCAGTACTTC. As protein: CASSQDVNPGEQYF.

This clone has only one observation. V gene TRBV28 combines with J gene TRBJ1-1; D uncertain. CDR3 size: 12 residues. Between the trimmed V and J ends, which lost 7 bases and 5 bases, there was a span of 11 bases. Germline CDR1 MDHEN, CDR2 SYDVKM. Here the CDR3 reads CASNLGRTEAFF. The CDR3 nucleotides read TGTGCCAGCAACCTAGGGAGGACTGAAGCTTTCTTT.

V gene TRBV19 combines with J gene TRBJ1-2; possible D gene TRBD1, 6 bases. Per the germline V gene, CDR1 is LNHDA and CDR2 is SQIVND (reference sequence). Trimming took off 5 bases at V and 4 bases at J, with 14 bases between the two ends. The CDR3 runs to 14 residues. CDR3 region: CASSSPTGSYGYTF. CDR3 nucleotides: TGTGCCAGTAGTTCACCAACAGGGAGCTATGGCTACACCTTC.

This clone was seen a single time. The chain employs TRBV28 and TRBJ2-3; 8 nucleotides agree with TRBD2. Germline CDR1 MDHEN, CDR2 SYDVKM. The trim removed 4 bases at V and 5 bases at J, leaving 8 bases unmatched. This CDR3 spans 15 amino acids. Here the CDR3 DNA reads TGTGCCAGCAGTTCCTACGGGGGGGCTGTAGATACGCAGTATTTT. It yields the protein CASSSYGGAVDTQYF.

The chain links TRBV10-3 to TRBJ1-5, with 9 bases lining up with TRBD1. The germline CDR1 and CDR2 sequences are ENHRY and SYGVKD. V gave up 4 bases and J gave up 7 bases; unmatched junction bases: 5. The CDR3 contains 14 residues. The CDR3 sequence: CAISARTGDQPQHF. CDR3 DNA: TGTGCCATCAGTGCGCGGACAGGGGACCAGCCCCAGCATTTT.

The gene calls are TRBV19 and TRBJ2-1; D possibly corresponds to TRBD2 (5 bases). Germline assignment: CDR1 LNHDA and CDR2 SQIVND (reference sequence). Trimming cost V 4 bases and J 8 bases, with 21 bases left between them. The CDR3 has 16 amino acids. CDR3: CASSSQRTRAVDEQFF. The CDR3 bases are TGTGCCAGTAGTAGCCAGCGGACGCGCGCCGTCGATGAGCAGTTCTTC.

The chain is built from TRBV11-3 and TRBJ2-7, with 9 bases aligning to TRBD2. CDR3 length: 16 amino acids. The J segment lost 4 bases and the V segment lost 5 bases, leaving 12 bases of the junction unmatched. Per the germline V gene, CDR1 is SGHNT and CDR2 is YENEEA. The DNA for the CDR3 is TGTGCCAGCAGCGCAGGGCCCCCCAGCGGGGGGTACGAGCAGTACTTC. Its translation is CASSAGPPSGGYEQYF.

This chain connects TRBV19 to TRBJ2-3, with 8 bases that match TRBD1. The CDR3 has 15 residues. The junction had 15 bases not matched to a gene; V was cut back by 8 bases and J by 8 bases. Germline V lookup: CDR1 LNHDA, CDR2 SQIVND (reference sequence). CDR3 region: CASAPGTGDVVTQYF. CDR3 DNA: TGTGCCAGTGCCCCCGGGACAGGCGATGTGGTTACGCAGTATTTT.

V is TRBV28 and J is TRBJ2-3, with D tentatively TRBD2 (7 bases). The V gene lost 5 bases and the J gene lost 2 bases, with 23 bases spanning the gap. Germline CDR1 reads MDHEN; CDR2 reads SYDVKM. The CDR3 consists of 18 residues. The CDR3 reads CASSTRGSRGTITDTQYF. As DNA, the CDR3 is TGTGCCAGCAGTACCAGGGGATCGCGGGGGACGATCACAGATACGCAGTATTTT. Together with reference TRBV28 and TRBJ2-3, the CDR3 gives the full variable domain: DVKVTQSSRYLVKRTGEKVFLECVQDMDHENMFWYRQDPGLGLRLIYFSYDVKMKEKGDIPEGYSVSREKKERFSLILESASTNQTSMYLCASSTRGSRGTITDTQYFGPGTRLTVL.

This clone was detected once. V usage is TRBV19 and J usage is TRBJ1-2, with TRBD1 identical over 7 bases. CDR3 length equals 16 residues. In germline, CDR1 is LNHDA, CDR2 SQIVND (reference sequence). Unmatched junction bases numbered 11, after V lost 3 bases and J lost 4 bases. The DNA for the CDR3 is TGTGCCAGTAGTATCCCGAGACAGGGATCGGTCTATGGCTACACCTTC. Residues: CASSIPRQGSVYGYTF.

The rearrangement links TRBV7-6 to TRBJ1-2, with TRBD1 matching over 10 bases. Per germline, CDR1 SGHVS and CDR2 FNYEAQ. Trimming cost V 4 bases and J 1 base; bases outside gene matches: 12. The CDR3 has 18 residues. The CDR3 nucleotides read TGTGCCAGCAGCTCAGAATTGACAGGGGGCTGGCGTAACTATGGCTACACCTTC. Its translation is CASSSELTGGWRNYGYTF.

The J gene is TRBJ1-4, the V gene TRBV18; D is unresolved. Germline V gene lookup returns CDR1 KGHSH and CDR2 LQKENI. CDR3 length equals 14 residues. Deletions cut 2 bases from V and 5 bases from J, with 9 bases between. This chain's CDR3 is CASSPAPANEKLFF. The DNA of the CDR3 is TGTGCCAGCTCACCAGCCCCCGCGAATGAAAAACTGTTTTTT.

The rearrangement uses TRBV3-1 (or the pseudogene TRBV3-2) and TRBJ1-5; D is unclear. Trimming cost V 4 bases and J 5 bases, with 12 bases left between them. Per germline, CDR1 LGHDT and CDR2 YNNKEL (reference sequence). The CDR3 is 14 residues long. The DNA for the CDR3 is TGTGCCAGCAGCCCACCCGGGTGGGATCAGCCCCAGCATTTT. This codes for CASSPPGWDQPQHF.

V is TRBV7-9 and J is TRBJ1-2, with TRBD1 as a possible D gene (5 bases). The CDR3 has 16 residues. V lost 5 bases and J lost 8, with 24 bases in between. Per the germline V gene, CDR1 is SEHNR and CDR2 is FQNEAQ (reference sequence). This CDR3 reads CASSLHWGTMGQGYTF. The DNA for the CDR3 is TGTGCCAGCAGCCTACACTGGGGGACTATGGGGCAAGGCTACACCTTC.

Only one count was recorded for this clone. The V and J genes are TRBV10-2 and TRBJ1-3; a possible D gene is TRBD1 (5 bases). Trimming left V 0 bases short and J 3 bases short, with 9 bases between. The CDR3 covers 15 residues. Germline-derived CDR1 and CDR2 are WSHSY and SAAADI. The CDR3 coding sequence is TGCGCCAGCAGTGAGTCCTCAGGGCTTGGAAACACCATATATTTT. Translation gives CASSESSGLGNTIYF.

This rearrangement joins TRBV4-3 to TRBJ1-1, with D possibly matching TRBD1 (5 bases). Germline V gene sequence: CDR1 LGHNA, CDR2 YSLEER. The CDR3 is 16 amino acids. V lost 1 base and J 1 base, leaving 13 bases between the germline ends. The DNA for the CDR3 is TGCGCCAGCAGCCAAGTGGGGGGAGGGAAGAACACTGAAGCTTTCTTT. As protein: CASSQVGGGKNTEAFF.

The genes are TRBV3-1 (or the pseudogene TRBV3-2) and TRBJ1-2, with D perhaps TRBD1 (5 bases). Trimming shortened V by 1 base and J by 4 bases, and 13 bases separated the two germline ends. Looked up from germline, CDR1 is LGHDT and CDR2 is YNNKEL (reference sequence). The CDR3 spans 15 residues. The CDR3 reads CASSQGKGSSYGYTF. Here the CDR3 DNA reads TGTGCCAGCAGCCAAGGGAAGGGGTCATCCTATGGCTACACCTTC.

This chain joins TRBV11-3 and TRBJ2-7; D gene unclear. V was cut by 5 bases and J by 7 bases, with 15 bases left in between. The length of the CDR3 is 13 residues. Per germline, CDR1 SGHNT and CDR2 YENEEA. CDR3 amino acids: CASSLQDSGEQYF. The DNA of the CDR3 is TGTGCCAGCAGCCTACAAGATTCCGGGGAGCAGTACTTC.